This is a list of T cell receptor beta chains from one sample in a study of cytomegalovirus exposure and HLA in healthy donors. TCRdb's copy holds only in-frame clones and misses some; the assay was immunoSEQ multiplex PCR. In the table there are under 200,000 clones, approximately 77% of which are singletons. Sequenced: PBMCs. These receptors came from a female donor in good health and CMV-seronegative. CDR3s include the opening cysteine and the closing phenylalanine or tryptophan. The order of the fields is V gene, J gene, D gene, clone size, CDR3 DNA, CDR3 protein. The D gene is left open where the match is weak. Only some rows state a clone size, as once, few, many or a class for expanded clones.

V: TRBV7-3
J: TRBJ2-2
D: .
size: .
DNA: TGTGCCAGCAGCAAGACCGGGACATCTAACACCGGGGAGCTGTTTTTT
CDR3: CASSKTGTSNTGELFF

V: TRBV9
J: TRBJ2-1
D: .
size: .
DNA: TGTGCCAGCAGCGAAGGAATTCTAGCGACCTCCTACAATGAGCAGTTCTTC
CDR3: CASSEGILATSYNEQFF

V: TRBV27
J: TRBJ2-3
D: .
size: .
DNA: TGTGCCAGCAGTATCCTCGGACAAGTTGCAGATACGCAGTATTTT
CDR3: CASSILGQVADTQYF

V: TRBV11-3
J: TRBJ2-1
D: .
size: .
DNA: TGTGCCAGCAGCTCGACTTCGGGGTCCTACAATGAGCAGTTCTTC
CDR3: CASSSTSGSYNEQFF

V: TRBV4-3
J: TRBJ2-3
D: TRBD1
size: .
DNA: TGCGCCAGCAGCCTCGACAGGGTTGGAGATACGCAGTATTTT
CDR3: CASSLDRVGDTQYF

V: TRBV18
J: TRBJ1-4
D: .
size: .
DNA: TGTGCCAGCTCTCAGGGGCCGGTAACTAATGAAAAACTGTTTTTT
CDR3: CASSQGPVTNEKLFF

V: TRBV5-4
J: TRBJ2-2
D: TRBD2
size: once
DNA: TGTGCCAGCAGCTATAGCGGGAGGGCCGGGACCGGGGAGCTGTTTTTT
CDR3: CASSYSGRAGTGELFF

V: TRBV7-3
J: TRBJ2-4
D: TRBD2
size: .
DNA: TGTGCCAGCAGCTTAAGAGCGGGGGACATTCAGTACTTC
CDR3: CASSLRAGDIQYF

V: TRBV25-1
J: TRBJ2-5
D: TRBD2
size: .
DNA: TGTGCCAGCAGTGAATATAGCTGGGGGGGGACCCAGTACTTC
CDR3: CASSEYSWGGTQYF

V: TRBV6-6
J: TRBJ1-4
D: .
size: .
DNA: TGTGCCAGCACCAAACAGGACAGCCGAAATGAAAAACTGTTTTTT
CDR3: CASTKQDSRNEKLFF

V: TRBV6-5
J: TRBJ2-2
D: TRBD1
size: once
DNA: TGTGCCAGCAGAGGGACAGCTCACACCGGGGAGCTGTTTTTT
CDR3: CASRGTAHTGELFF

V: TRBV5-1
J: TRBJ2-1
D: TRBD2
size: .
DNA: TGCGCCAGCAGCTCCTCGACTAGCGGGAATTTCAATGAGCAGTTCTTC
CDR3: CASSSSTSGNFNEQFF

V: TRBV4-1
J: TRBJ1-5
D: .
size: .
DNA: TGCGCCAGCAGCCGGGCACCCGATAGCAATCAGCCCCAGCATTTT
CDR3: CASSRAPDSNQPQHF

V: TRBV10-1
J: TRBJ2-2
D: .
size: .
DNA: TGCGCCAGCAGTGCCCCTGGTTCCAGATCGAACACCGGGGAGCTGTTTTTT
CDR3: CASSAPGSRSNTGELFF

V: TRBV7-2
J: TRBJ2-3
D: .
size: .
DNA: TGTGCCAGCAGCTTTCCAGAAGTGAGCACAGATACGCAGTATTTT
CDR3: CASSFPEVSTDTQYF

V: TRBV10-3
J: TRBJ2-3
D: TRBD2
size: .
DNA: TGTGCCATCAGCTTAGCGGGGGGTCCCACAGATACGCAGTATTTT
CDR3: CAISLAGGPTDTQYF

V: TRBV19
J: TRBJ2-2
D: .
size: .
DNA: TGTGCCAGTAGTGTACAGGATTCTCTGAACACCGGGGAGCTGTTTTTT
CDR3: CASSVQDSLNTGELFF

V: TRBV7-9
J: TRBJ2-1
D: TRBD2
size: .
DNA: TGTGCCAGCAGCTTAGGGGCCCCTAGCGGGGAGCAGTTCTTC
CDR3: CASSLGAPSGEQFF

V: TRBV28
J: TRBJ2-7
D: TRBD2
size: few
DNA: TGTGCCAGCCGGCGGGAGGTGGTAAGCGAGCAGTACTTC
CDR3: CASRREVVSEQYF

V: TRBV18
J: TRBJ1-6
D: TRBD1
size: .
DNA: TGTGCCAGCTCACCCCCGGGACAGATTAATTCACCCCTCCACTTT
CDR3: CASSPPGQINSPLHF

V: TRBV5-4
J: TRBJ2-3
D: TRBD2
size: .
DNA: TGTGCCAGCAGCCCTTTGGCGGGAGAGAGCACAGATACGCAGTATTTT
CDR3: CASSPLAGESTDTQYF

V: TRBV2
J: TRBJ2-3
D: .
size: .
DNA: TGTGCCAGCAGTTCGGGGGGCACAGATACGCAGTATTTT
CDR3: CASSSGGTDTQYF

V: TRBV19
J: TRBJ2-3
D: .
size: .
DNA: TGTGCCAGTAGTAGCACGGGGGCAGATACGCAGTATTTT
CDR3: CASSSTGADTQYF

V: TRBV27
J: TRBJ2-2
D: .
size: .
DNA: TGTGCCAGCAGTTTTAGTAGCACCGGGGAGCTGTTTTTT
CDR3: CASSFSSTGELFF

V: TRBV6-6
J: TRBJ1-2
D: .
size: .
DNA: TGTGCCGCCAGGCAATCGGGAGCGGACTATGGCTACACCTTC
CDR3: CAARQSGADYGYTF

V: TRBV7-8
J: TRBJ2-7
D: .
size: .
DNA: TGTGCCAGCAGCTTATCCCCCTCCCTTACACGTTCCTACGAGCAGTACTTC
CDR3: CASSLSPSLTRSYEQYF

V: TRBV7-2
J: TRBJ1-3
D: .
size: once
DNA: TGTGCCAGCAGCCCCAGCGCTAGAAACACCATATATTTT
CDR3: CASSPSARNTIYF

V: TRBV6-1
J: TRBJ2-2
D: .
size: .
DNA: TGTGCCAGCAGGACCGGGGATACGAACACCGGGGAGCTGTTTTTT
CDR3: CASRTGDTNTGELFF

V: TRBV2
J: TRBJ2-7
D: TRBD1
size: .
DNA: TGTGCCAGCAGTGGCAGGGGGATCTCCTACGAGCAGTACTTC
CDR3: CASSGRGISYEQYF

V: TRBV29-1
J: TRBJ2-7
D: .
size: .
DNA: TGCAGTGCAACCGAGGACTCCTACGAGCAGTACTTC
CDR3: CSATEDSYEQYF

V: TRBV18
J: TRBJ2-7
D: .
size: .
DNA: TGTGCCAGCTCACGAAGAGTTGTCCCCTACGAGCAGTACTTC
CDR3: CASSRRVVPYEQYF

V: TRBV7-2
J: TRBJ1-2
D: .
size: few
DNA: TGTGCCAGCAGCTCCCCCGGGGGGGGCTACACCTTC
CDR3: CASSSPGGGYTF

V: TRBV13
J: TRBJ1-6
D: .
size: .
DNA: TGTGCCAGCAGCTTAGTGGCAAGCGGCTCCTATAATTCACCCCTCCACTTT
CDR3: CASSLVASGSYNSPLHF

V: TRBV18
J: TRBJ2-7
D: TRBD1
size: .
DNA: TGTGCCAGCTCACGGGACAGAGGGGAGGAGCAGTACTTC
CDR3: CASSRDRGEEQYF

V: TRBV5-5
J: TRBJ2-7
D: TRBD1
size: .
DNA: TGTGCCAGCAGCTACCGGGACAGTCAAGCCTACGAGCAGTACTTC
CDR3: CASSYRDSQAYEQYF

V: TRBV6-1
J: TRBJ1-2
D: .
size: .
DNA: TGTGCCAGCAGGGAACCGTCCTATGGCTACACCTTC
CDR3: CASREPSYGYTF

V: TRBV28
J: TRBJ1-5
D: .
size: .
DNA: TGTGCCAGCAGTTTACCAGGGATGGGTCAGCCCCAGCATTTT
CDR3: CASSLPGMGQPQHF

V: TRBV18
J: TRBJ2-1
D: .
size: .
DNA: TGTGCCAGCTCACCACAGTCCGGGGTTAATGAGCAGTTCTTC
CDR3: CASSPQSGVNEQFF

V: TRBV27
J: TRBJ1-6
D: .
size: .
DNA: TGTGCCAGCAGCGTCTGGACAGTCAATTCACCCCTCCACTTT
CDR3: CASSVWTVNSPLHF

V: TRBV10-2
J: TRBJ2-7
D: TRBD2
size: .
DNA: TGCGCCAGCAGTGAAATCGAGGGGATCTTATGGAGCGGGACCTACGAGCAGTACTTC
CDR3: CASSEIEGILWSGTYEQYF

V: TRBV13
J: TRBJ1-6
D: .
size: few
DNA: TGTGCCAGCAGTCCTGGCAACAACCCTCTAGGAGGTAATTCACCCCTCCACTTT
CDR3: CASSPGNNPLGGNSPLHF

V: TRBV18
J: TRBJ1-4
D: .
size: few
DNA: TGTGCCAGCTCACCAACAGCCCCCGATGGGTTGTTTTTT
CDR3: CASSPTAPDGLFF

V: TRBV15
J: TRBJ1-5
D: .
size: few
DNA: TGTGCCACCAGCAGAGGGGCAGCTAATCAGCCCCAGCATTTT
CDR3: CATSRGAANQPQHF

V: TRBV4-3
J: TRBJ1-6
D: .
size: few
DNA: TGCGCCAGCAGCCAAGAGCATACAGGGTGGAATTCACCCCTCCACTTT
CDR3: CASSQEHTGWNSPLHF